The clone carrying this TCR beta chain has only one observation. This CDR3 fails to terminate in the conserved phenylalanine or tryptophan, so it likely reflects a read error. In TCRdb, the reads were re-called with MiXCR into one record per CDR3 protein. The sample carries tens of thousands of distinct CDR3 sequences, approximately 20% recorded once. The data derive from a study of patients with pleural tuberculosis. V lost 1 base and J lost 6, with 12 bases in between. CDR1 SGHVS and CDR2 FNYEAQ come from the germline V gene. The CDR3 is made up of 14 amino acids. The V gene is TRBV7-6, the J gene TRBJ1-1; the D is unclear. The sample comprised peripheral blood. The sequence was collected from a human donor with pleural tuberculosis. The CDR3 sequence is CASSLGGEDAEAFS. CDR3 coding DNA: TGTGCCAGCAGCTTAGGTGGGGAGGACGCTGAAGCTTTCTCT.